This T cell receptor (beta chain) was observed in a study of T cell responses to AZD1222 COVID-19 vaccine. General study findings and limits: As reported, nearly half of all spike-specific TCRs target variant regions that are unmutated. Vaccination with two AZD1222 doses was followed by a rise in Spike-specific TCR breadth and depth. Most donors were white British, females outnumbered males, and clonal diversity was possibly underestimated.

Repertoires were generated with immunoSEQ multiplex PCR, while TCRdb's copy carries only in-frame clones and drops some. Of some 170,000 clones in the sample, about 91% were seen once. Details on this clone: Its antigen remains unknown.

The sample consisted of peripheral blood, taken on day 0 of MenACWY control vaccination. This clonotype was obtained from an adult in good health.

The CDR3 bases are TGCGCCAGCAGCCCCCTAGCAGGGGGGAACACTGAAGCTTTCTTT. Protein sequence: CASSPLAGGNTEAFF. J is TRBJ1-1 and V is TRBV4-1; 7 nucleotides align to TRBD1. Per germline, CDR1 MGHRA and CDR2 YSYEKL. The CDR3 is 15 amino acids. The V and J ends lost 4 bases and 1 base, in that order; junction bases with no gene match: 6.